This T cell receptor beta chain was found in a study of OX40 agonist ivuxolimab in advanced cancers. Study background: Age averaged about 66 years (range roughly 23 to 80), and less than 85% were male.

Here immunoSEQ multiplex PCR was the method, and the copy in TCRdb shows in-frame clones only, minus some. Of tens of thousands of clones listed, about 88% are singletons. This CDR3 is 17 amino acids long. V gave up 4 bases and J gave up 10 bases; unmatched junction bases: 18. In germline, CDR1 is SGHRS, CDR2 YFSETQ. Excluded were patients having autoimmune disease history or systemic immunosuppression. This material consisted of CD4+ or CD8+ T cells sorted from blood, taken in a trial of the OX40 agonist ivuxolimab. The TCR sequence derives from an adult with an advanced solid tumor such as melanoma, head and neck, liver or kidney cancer. The V and J genes are TRBV5-1 and TRBJ2-1, with TRBD2 matching 9 bases. CDR3 amino acids: CASSGDTISGRIGEQFF. The CDR3 DNA reads TGCGCCAGCAGCGGGGATACAATTAGCGGGAGAATCGGGGAGCAGTTCTTC.